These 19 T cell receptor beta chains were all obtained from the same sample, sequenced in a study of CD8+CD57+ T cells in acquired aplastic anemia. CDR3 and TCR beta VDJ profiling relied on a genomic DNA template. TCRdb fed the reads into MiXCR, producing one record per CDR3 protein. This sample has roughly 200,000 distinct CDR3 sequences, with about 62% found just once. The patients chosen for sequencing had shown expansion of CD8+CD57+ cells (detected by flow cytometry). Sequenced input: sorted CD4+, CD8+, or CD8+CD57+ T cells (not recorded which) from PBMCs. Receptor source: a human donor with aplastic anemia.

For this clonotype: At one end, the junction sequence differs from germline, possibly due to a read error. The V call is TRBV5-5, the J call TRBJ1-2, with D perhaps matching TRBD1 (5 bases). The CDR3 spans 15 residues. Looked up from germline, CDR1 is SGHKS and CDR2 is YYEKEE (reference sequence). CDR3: CASSPEARDAYGYSF. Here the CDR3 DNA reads TGTGCCAGCAGCCCGGAGGCCAGGGACGCCTATGGCTACTCCTTC.

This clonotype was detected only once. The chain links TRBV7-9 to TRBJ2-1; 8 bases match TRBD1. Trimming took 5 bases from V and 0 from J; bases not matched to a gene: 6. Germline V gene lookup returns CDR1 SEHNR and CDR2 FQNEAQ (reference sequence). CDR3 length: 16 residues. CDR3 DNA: TGTGCCAGCAGCCCCCGACAGGGGAGCTCCTACAATGAGCAGTTCTTC. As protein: CASSPRQGSSYNEQFF. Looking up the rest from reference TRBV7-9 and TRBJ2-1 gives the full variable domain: DTGVSQNPRHKITKRGQNVTFRCDPISEHNRLYWYRQTLGQGPEFLTYFQNEAQLEKSRLLSDRFSAERPKGSFSTLEIQRTEQGDSAMYLCASSPRQGSSYNEQFFGPGTRLTVL.

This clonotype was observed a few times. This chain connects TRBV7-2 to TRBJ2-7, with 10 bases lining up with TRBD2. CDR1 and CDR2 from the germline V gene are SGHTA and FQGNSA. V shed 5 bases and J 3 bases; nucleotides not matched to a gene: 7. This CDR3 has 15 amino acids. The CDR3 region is CASSRSGTSVYEQYF. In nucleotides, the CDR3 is TGTGCCAGCAGCCGGTCCGGGACTAGCGTCTACGAGCAGTACTTC.

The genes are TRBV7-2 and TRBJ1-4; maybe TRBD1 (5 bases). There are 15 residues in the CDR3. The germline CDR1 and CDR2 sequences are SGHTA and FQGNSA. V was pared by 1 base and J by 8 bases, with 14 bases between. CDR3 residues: CASSLESRAGEKLFF. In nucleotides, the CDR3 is TGTGCCAGCAGCTTAGAGTCCAGGGCTGGAGAAAAACTGTTTTTT. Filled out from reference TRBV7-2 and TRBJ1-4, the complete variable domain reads GAGVSQSPSNKVTEKGKDVELRCDPISGHTALYWYRQSLGQGLEFLIYFQGNSAPDKSGLPSDRFSAERTGGSVSTLTIQRTQQEDSAVYLCASSLESRAGEKLFFGSGTQLSVL.

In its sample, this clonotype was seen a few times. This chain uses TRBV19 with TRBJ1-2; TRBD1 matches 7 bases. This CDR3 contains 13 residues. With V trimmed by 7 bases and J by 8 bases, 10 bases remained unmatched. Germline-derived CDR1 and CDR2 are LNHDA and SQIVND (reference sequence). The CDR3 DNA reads TGTGCCAGTAATGACAGGGAAATGGAGGGCTACACCTTC. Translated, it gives CASNDREMEGYTF.

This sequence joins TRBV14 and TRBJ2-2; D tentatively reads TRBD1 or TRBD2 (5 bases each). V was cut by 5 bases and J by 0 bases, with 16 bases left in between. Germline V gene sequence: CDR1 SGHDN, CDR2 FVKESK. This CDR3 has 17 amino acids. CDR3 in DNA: TGTGCCAGCAGCTTAAACACCGGGACCGCGAACACCGGGGAGCTGTTTTTT. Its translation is CASSLNTGTANTGELFF.

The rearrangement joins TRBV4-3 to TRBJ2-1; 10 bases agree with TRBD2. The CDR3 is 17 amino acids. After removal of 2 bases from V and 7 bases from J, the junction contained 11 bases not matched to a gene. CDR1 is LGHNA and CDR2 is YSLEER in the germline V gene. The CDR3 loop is CASSQREGLAGVNEQFF. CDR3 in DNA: TGCGCCAGCAGCCAAAGGGAGGGTCTAGCGGGAGTTAATGAGCAGTTCTTC.

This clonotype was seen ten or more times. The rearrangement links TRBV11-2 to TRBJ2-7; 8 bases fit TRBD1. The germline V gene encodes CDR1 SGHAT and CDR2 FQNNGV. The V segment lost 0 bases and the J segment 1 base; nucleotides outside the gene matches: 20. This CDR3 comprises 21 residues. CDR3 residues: CASSLDGWREEGQVYSYEQYF. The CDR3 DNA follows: TGTGCCAGCAGCTTAGATGGGTGGCGAGAAGAGGGACAGGTATATTCCTACGAGCAGTACTTC.

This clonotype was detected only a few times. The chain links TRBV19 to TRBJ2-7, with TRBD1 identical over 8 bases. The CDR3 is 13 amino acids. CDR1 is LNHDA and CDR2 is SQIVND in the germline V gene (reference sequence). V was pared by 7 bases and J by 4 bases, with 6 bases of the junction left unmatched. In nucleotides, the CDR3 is TGTGCCAGTACCGGGACAGGCCTGTACGAGCAGTACTTC. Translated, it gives CASTGTGLYEQYF.

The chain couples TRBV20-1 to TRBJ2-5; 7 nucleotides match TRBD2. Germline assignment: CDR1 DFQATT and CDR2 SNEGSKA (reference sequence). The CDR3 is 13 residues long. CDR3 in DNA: TGCAGCCCGCTACCCAGCGGGGACGAGACCCAGTACTTC. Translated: CSPLPSGDETQYF.

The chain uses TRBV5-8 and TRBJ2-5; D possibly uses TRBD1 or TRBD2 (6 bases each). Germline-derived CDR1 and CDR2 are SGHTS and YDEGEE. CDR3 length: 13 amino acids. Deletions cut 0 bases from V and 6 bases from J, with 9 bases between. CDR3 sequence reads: CASSLEGGQTQYF. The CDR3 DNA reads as TGTGCCAGCAGCTTGGAGGGGGGACAGACCCAGTACTTC.

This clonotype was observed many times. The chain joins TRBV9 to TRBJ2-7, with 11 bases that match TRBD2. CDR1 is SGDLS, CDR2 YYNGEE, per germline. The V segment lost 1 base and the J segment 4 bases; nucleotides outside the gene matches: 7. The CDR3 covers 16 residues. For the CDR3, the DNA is TGTGCCAGCAGCGTAACTAGCGGGGGAATGGGGTACGAGCAGTACTTC. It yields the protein CASSVTSGGMGYEQYF.

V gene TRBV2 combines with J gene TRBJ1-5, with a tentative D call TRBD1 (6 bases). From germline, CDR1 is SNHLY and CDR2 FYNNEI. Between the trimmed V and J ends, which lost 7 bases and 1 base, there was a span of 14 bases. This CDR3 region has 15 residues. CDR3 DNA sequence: TGTGCCAGCACATGGGACACCCGGAGCAATCAGCCCCAGCATTTT. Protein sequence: CASTWDTRSNQPQHF.

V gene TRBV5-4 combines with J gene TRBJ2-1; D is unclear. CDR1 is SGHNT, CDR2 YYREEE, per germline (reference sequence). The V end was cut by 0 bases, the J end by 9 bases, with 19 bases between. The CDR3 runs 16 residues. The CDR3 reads CASSLGVGDFASEQFF. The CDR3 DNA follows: TGTGCCAGCAGCTTGGGCGTAGGCGATTTTGCGAGTGAGCAGTTCTTC. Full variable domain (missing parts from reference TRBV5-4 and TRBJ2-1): ETGVTQSPTHLIKTRGQQVTLRCSSQSGHNTVSWYQQALGQGPQFIFQYYREEENGRGNFPPRFSGLQFPNYSSELNVNALELDDSALYLCASSLGVGDFASEQFFGPGTRLTVL.

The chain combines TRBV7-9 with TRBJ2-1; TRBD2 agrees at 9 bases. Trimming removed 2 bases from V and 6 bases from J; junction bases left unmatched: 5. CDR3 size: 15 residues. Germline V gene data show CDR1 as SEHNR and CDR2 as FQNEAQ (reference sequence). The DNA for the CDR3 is TGTGCCAGCAGCTTAAGTAGCGGGGGTAGCAATGAGCAGTTCTTC. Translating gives CASSLSSGGSNEQFF. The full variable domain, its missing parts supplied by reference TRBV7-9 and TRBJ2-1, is DTGVSQNPRHKITKRGQNVTFRCDPISEHNRLYWYRQTLGQGPEFLTYFQNEAQLEKSRLLSDRFSAERPKGSFSTLEIQRTEQGDSAMYLCASSLSSGGSNEQFFGPGTRLTVL.

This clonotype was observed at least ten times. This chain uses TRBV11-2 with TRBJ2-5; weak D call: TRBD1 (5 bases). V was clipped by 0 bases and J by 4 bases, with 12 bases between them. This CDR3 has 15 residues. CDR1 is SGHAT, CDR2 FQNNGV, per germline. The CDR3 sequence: CASSLDLTQGETQYF. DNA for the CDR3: TGTGCCAGCAGCTTAGATCTTACCCAGGGAGAGACCCAGTACTTC.

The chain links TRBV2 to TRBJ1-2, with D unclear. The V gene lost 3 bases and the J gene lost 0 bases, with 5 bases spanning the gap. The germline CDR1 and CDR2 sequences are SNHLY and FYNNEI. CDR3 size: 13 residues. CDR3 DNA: TGTGCCAGCAGTGACTCCGCTAACTATGGCTACACCTTC. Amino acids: CASSDSANYGYTF.

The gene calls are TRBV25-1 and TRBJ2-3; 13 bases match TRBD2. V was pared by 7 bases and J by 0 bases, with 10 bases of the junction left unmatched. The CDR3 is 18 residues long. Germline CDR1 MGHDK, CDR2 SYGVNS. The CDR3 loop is CASNLLRTSGSSTDTQYF. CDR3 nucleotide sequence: TGTGCCAGCAACCTACTAAGGACTAGCGGGAGCAGCACAGATACGCAGTATTTT.

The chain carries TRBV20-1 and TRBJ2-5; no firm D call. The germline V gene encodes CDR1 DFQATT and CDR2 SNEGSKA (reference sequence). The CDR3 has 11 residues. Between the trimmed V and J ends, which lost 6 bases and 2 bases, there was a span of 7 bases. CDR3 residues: CSAELQETQYF. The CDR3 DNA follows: TGCAGTGCGGAGTTACAAGAGACCCAGTACTTC.